These 15 T cell receptor beta chains came from one sample sequenced in a study of neurological immune-mediated disorders. TCRdb re-called the 5' RACE reads through MiXCR, storing one row per CDR3 protein. Seen here are about 41,000 distinct CDR3 sequences, more than 2% observed once, and the top ten hold approximately 12%. The specimen was PBMCs. The receptors shown here come from a young man with multiple sclerosis.

This clonotype was picked up many times. The chain links TRBV7-2 to TRBJ2-5, with 8 bases lining up with TRBD1. V lost 0 bases and J lost 4; bases outside the gene matches: 10. CDR3 length: 17 residues. Germline loops: CDR1 SGHTA, CDR2 FQGNSA. The CDR3 nucleotides read TGTGCCAGCAGCTTAGCGTTCGGCAGGGGGCAGGTAGAGACCCAGTACTTC. Protein product: CASSLAFGRGQVETQYF.

About this clonotype: A read error may produce the germline difference seen at one junction end. This chain uses TRBV7-9 with TRBJ1-6, with D perhaps matching TRBD1 (5 bases). The CDR3 consists of 15 residues. The germline gives CDR1 SEHNR, CDR2 FQNEAQ (reference sequence). The CDR3 DNA sequence: TGTGCCAGCAGCTCCGGGGGGGGAAGTCATTCAACCCTCAACTTT. This gives the protein CASSSGGGSHSTLNF.

This clonotype was detected ten times or more. This rearrangement joins TRBV28 to TRBJ2-5, with 10 bases fitting TRBD2. The CDR3 totals 15 residues. Looked up from germline, CDR1 is MDHEN and CDR2 is SYDVKM. The trim removed 4 bases at V and 6 bases at J, leaving 8 bases unmatched. The CDR3 DNA is TGTGCCAGCAGTTATCGGACTAGCGGCGCAAAGACCCAGTACTTC. This codes for CASSYRTSGAKTQYF.

This clonotype was counted at least ten times. CDR3 sequence: CATSRDQNREQYF. In DNA, the CDR3 is TGTGCCACCAGCAGAGATCAGAATAGGGAGCAGTACTTC. The gene calls are TRBV15 and TRBJ2-7; unclear D gene. CDR3 length equals 13 residues. V was cut by 0 bases and J by 7 bases, with 10 bases left in between. CDR1 LNHNV and CDR2 YYDKDF come from the germline V gene (reference sequence).

This clonotype was observed many times. J is TRBJ2-1 and V is TRBV3-1; tentatively, D is TRBD2 (5 bases). CDR1 is LGHDT, CDR2 YNNKEL, per germline (reference sequence). V lost 1 base and J 6 bases, leaving 10 bases between the germline ends. The CDR3 spans 14 residues. The CDR3 nucleotides are TGTGCCAGCAGCCAAGGCCATAGCGTCAATGAGCAGTTCTTC. It translates to CASSQGHSVNEQFF.

This clonotype was counted ten times or more. The chain uses TRBV14 and TRBJ2-6; 7 bases fit TRBD1. Germline CDR1 and CDR2: SGHDN and FVKESK. The CDR3 totals 17 residues. V lost 3 bases to trimming and J lost 1 base; unmatched junction nucleotides: 6. CDR3: CASSQSTGWSGANVLTF. The CDR3 DNA sequence: TGTGCCAGCAGCCAGTCGACAGGGTGGTCTGGGGCCAACGTCCTGACTTTC.

In this sample, this clonotype turned up many times. V and J are TRBV6-5 and TRBJ2-3, with D possibly being TRBD1 or TRBD2 (5 bases each). The CDR3 extends over 16 amino acids. Germline assignment: CDR1 MNHEY and CDR2 SVGAGI. The V gene lost 3 bases and the J gene lost 5 bases, with 18 bases spanning the gap. CDR3 residues: CASSYSLGTSVDTQYF. DNA of the CDR3: TGTGCCAGCAGTTATTCCTTGGGGACCTCGGTAGATACGCAGTATTTT.

This clonotype showed up many times. The chain recombines TRBV5-1 with TRBJ2-3; possible D gene TRBD2, 5 bases. The CDR3 consists of 18 residues. V gave up 7 bases and J gave up 2 bases, with 26 bases separating them. Germline V gene data show CDR1 as SGHRS and CDR2 as YFSETQ. The CDR3 region is CASGEGRRSVTNTDTQYF. CDR3 DNA: TGCGCCAGCGGCGAGGGCAGGAGATCAGTCACTAACACAGATACGCAGTATTTT.

Concerning this clonotype itself: A read error may be the cause here, since a much bigger clone is one base away. The V gene is TRBV6-4, the J gene TRBJ2-6, with TRBD1 matching over 8 bases. CDR3 length equals 16 residues. The germline V gene has CDR1 MRHNA and CDR2 SNTAGT. CDR3 nucleotides: TGTGCCAGCAGCCCGGACAGGGAGGCTGGGGACAACGTCCTGACTTTC. Protein: CASSPDREAGDNVLTF.

In this sample, this clonotype turned up many times. The chain joins TRBV20-1 to TRBJ2-5, with TRBD2 as a possible D gene (6 bases). Trimming left V 5 bases short and J 3 bases short, with 13 bases between. CDR1 is DFQATT and CDR2 is SNEGSKA in the germline V gene (reference sequence). The CDR3 has 13 amino acids. The CDR3 here is CSAPPTGEETQYF. The CDR3 DNA reads as TGCAGTGCTCCCCCGACGGGAGAAGAGACCCAGTACTTC.

Many counts were recorded for this clonotype. The genes are TRBV10-2 and TRBJ2-5; TRBD1 matches 7 bases. V trimming: 2 bases; J trimming: 4 bases; junction bases outside the gene matches: 4. This CDR3 has 14 residues. Germline assignment: CDR1 WSHSY and CDR2 SAAADI. CDR3 bases: TGCGCCAGCAGTGAGGTGGCAGGGGGAGAGACCCAGTACTTC. It codes for CASSEVAGGETQYF.

This clonotype was counted ten times or more. This sequence joins TRBV20-1 and TRBJ2-5, with D perhaps assigned TRBD1 or TRBD2 (5 bases each). Germline V CDR1 and CDR2: DFQATT, SNEGSKA (reference sequence). The CDR3 consists of 15 residues. V was pared by 0 bases and J by 2 bases, with 13 bases between. CDR3 DNA sequence: TGCAGTGCTAGAGATAATCGAGGGGCACAAGAGACCCAGTACTTC. Translation gives CSARDNRGAQETQYF.

The table lists this clonotype with many counts. The chain couples TRBV7-2 to TRBJ2-4; 7 bases align to TRBD2. The V and J ends lost 5 bases and 13 bases, in that order; junction bases with no gene match: 11. This CDR3 has 13 amino acids. Germline CDR1 and CDR2: SGHTA and FQGNSA. CDR3 region: CASSPPRGDWQYF. The CDR3 nucleotides are TGTGCCAGCAGCCCGCCCCGGGGGGACTGGCAGTACTTC. Combining the CDR3 with reference TRBV7-2 and TRBJ2-4 gives the whole variable domain GAGVSQSPSNKVTEKGKDVELRCDPISGHTALYWYRQSLGQGLEFLIYFQGNSAPDKSGLPSDRFSAERTGGSVSTLTIQRTQQEDSAVYLCASSPPRGDWQYFGAGTRLSVL.

This clonotype was recorded at least ten times. The chain employs TRBV25-1 and TRBJ2-5; maybe TRBD1 (6 bases). The V end lost 7 bases, the J end lost 0 bases, and 12 bases lay between the germline ends. The CDR3 sequence is 14 residues long. Germline V lookup: CDR1 MGHDK, CDR2 SYGVNS. Here the CDR3 DNA reads TGTGCCAGCAACCCCGGACAGTACCAAGAGACCCAGTACTTC. The encoded protein is CASNPGQYQETQYF. The variable domain in full, with the rest retrieved from reference TRBV25-1 and TRBJ2-5, is EADIYQTPRYLVIGTGKKITLECSQTMGHDKMYWYQQDPGMELHLIHYSYGVNSTEKGDLSSESTVSRIRTEHFPLTLESARPSHTSQYLCASNPGQYQETQYFGPGTRLLVL.

Many counts were recorded for this clonotype. V usage is TRBV20-1 and J usage is TRBJ2-3; the D is unclear. The V end was cut by 3 bases, the J end by 4 bases, with 17 bases between. The CDR3 spans 15 residues. The germline V gene has CDR1 DFQATT and CDR2 SNEGSKA (reference sequence). The CDR3 sequence: CSASPGSARADTQYF. DNA of the CDR3: TGCAGTGCTAGTCCCGGTTCGGCGCGCGCAGATACGCAGTATTTT.